This T cell receptor beta chain was retrieved from a study of blood T cell repertoires in COVID-19. In the original workflow: Nucleated cell number was recorded as an estimate derived from reference gene primer amplification. Sequencing was performed with immunoSEQ multiplex PCR; in TCRdb, only in-frame clones are kept and a portion is missing. Clone size and the V and J calls come from that table; the DNA yielded D and trimming. The profile shows around 200,000 clones, 75% to 90% of them singletons. This clone came up a few times. Membership in each cohort depended on participant-reported clinical history. Resolution of symptoms, clearance, or two negative PCRs was present in recovered Cohort 3 donors. CDR3 length: 14 amino acids. Looked up from germline, CDR1 is MDHEN and CDR2 is SYDVKM. With 7 bases clipped from V and 1 base from J, the junction kept 4 bases outside the gene matches.

This clonotype was obtained from a man aged 25 to 40 who had recovered from COVID-19. The gene calls are TRBV28 and TRBJ1-5, with 7 bases identical to TRBD1. Sequenced input: PBMCs or T cells enriched from blood (not recorded which). Here the CDR3 reads CASIRGRSNQPQHF. DNA for the CDR3: TGTGCCAGCATTAGGGGGCGAAGCAATCAGCCCCAGCATTTT.